Listed here is a single T cell receptor beta chain. V trimming: 5 bases; J trimming: 1 base; junction bases outside the gene matches: 4. Germline V CDR1 and CDR2: MNHEY, SVGAGI. There are 15 residues in the CDR3. This sample is part of a study of blood T cell repertoires in COVID-19. The assay was immunoSEQ multiplex PCR, and TCRdb's table has in-frame clones only and misses some. The table has fewer than 200,000 clones, nearly 90% seen once. The chain carries TRBV6-5 and TRBJ2-1, with TRBD2 matching 8 bases. The sequence was obtained from a man aged 18 to 30 who had recovered from COVID-19. Material for sequencing was peripheral blood. In DNA, the CDR3 is TGTGCCAGCAGTCGAAGCGGGAGATCCTACAATGAGCAGTTCTTC. Protein product: CASSRSGRSYNEQFF.